This TCR beta chain is drawn from a study of cytomegalovirus exposure and HLA in healthy donors. Notes on the study in general: CMV serostatus alone was available as immune exposure information. Most subjects had HLA-A and HLA-B alleles reportedly predicted accurately by TCR beta sequences.

With 60 Vbeta and 13 Jbeta primers, the PCR was carried out. Here immunoSEQ multiplex PCR was the method, and the copy in TCRdb shows in-frame clones only, minus some. The sample yields tens of thousands of clones, under 80% seen once. CDR3 size: 15 residues. Germline V gene data show CDR1 as SGHRS and CDR2 as YFSETQ. J gave up 5 bases and V 0 bases, and 6 bases lay outside the gene matches. This clone was observed a few times. What it recognizes is unknown. This chain connects TRBV5-1 to TRBJ2-5, with 8 bases identical to TRBD2. The sequence was obtained from a man aged 35 to 55 in good health and CMV-seronegative. Input material: PBMCs. The CDR3 loop is CASSLDGRAGETQYF. CDR3 bases: TGCGCCAGCAGCTTGGACGGGAGGGCGGGGGAGACCCAGTACTTC.